Listed below are T cell receptor beta chains from one sample, sequenced in a study of identical twins. TCRdb re-called the 5' RACE reads through MiXCR, storing one row per CDR3 protein. In the table there are some 460,000 distinct CDR3 sequences, 14% of which are singletons. These data also featured in a second study, about yellow fever vaccine responses in identical twins.

Sequenced: CD4+ T cells sorted from blood. The receptors shown here come from a woman under 30 in good health. Both conserved end residues are part of each CDR3. The D gene is left open where the match is weak. Size tells how often a clone was seen (once, few, many) or the class of an expanded clone, and some rows leave it out.

>-|TRBJ2-1|few|TRBV7-2
CASSEGTYNEQFF
TGTGCCAGCAGCGAGGGAACCTACAATGAGCAGTTCTTC
>TRBD2|TRBJ2-1|-|TRBV28
CASSLATGGPGNEQFF
TGTGCCAGCAGTTTAGCCACGGGGGGGCCGGGCAATGAGCAGTTCTTC
>TRBD2|TRBJ2-1|many|TRBV12-3/TRBV12-4
CASTLTSGSGNEQFF
TGTGCCAGCACCCTGACTAGCGGGAGTGGGAACGAGCAGTTCTTC
>-|TRBJ2-7|-|TRBV28
CASSLIGVGEQYF
TGTGCCAGCAGTTTAATCGGGGTAGGCGAGCAGTACTTC
>-|TRBJ1-1|-|TRBV30
CAWSGQGEAFF
TGTGCCTGGAGCGGGCAGGGAGAGGCTTTCTTT
>-|TRBJ1-4|-|TRBV9
CASSRTGRPATNEKLFF
TGTGCCAGCAGCCGTACAGGACGGCCTGCAACTAATGAAAAACTGTTTTTT
>-|TRBJ1-1|-|TRBV10-3
CAISESKLNTEAFF
TGTGCCATCAGTGAGTCGAAATTGAACACTGAAGCTTTCTTT
>-|TRBJ1-2|few|TRBV6-5
CASSYSIEADGYTF
TGTGCCAGCAGTTACTCGATCGAGGCGGATGGCTACACCTTC
>-|TRBJ1-1|-|TRBV6-1
CASSKKGGGNTEAFF
TGTGCCAGCAGTAAAAAAGGGGGAGGGAACACTGAAGCTTTCTTT
>-|TRBJ2-7|-|TRBV20-1
CSASLSRATYEQYF
TGCAGTGCTAGCCTTTCAAGGGCGACCTACGAGCAGTACTTC
>TRBD2|TRBJ2-5|-|TRBV20-1
CSARLLAQETQYF
TGCAGTGCTAGATTACTAGCGCAAGAGACCCAGTACTTC
>TRBD2|TRBJ2-3|-|TRBV12-3/TRBV12-4
CATEQAETSRTDTQYF
TGTGCCACTGAGCAGGCTGAGACTAGCCGAACAGATACGCAGTATTTT
>-|TRBJ2-3|few|TRBV7-9
CASSLARQAISDTQYF
TGTGCCAGCAGCTTAGCGCGACAGGCGATTTCAGATACGCAGTATTTT
>TRBD2|TRBJ2-3|many|TRBV20-1
CSSRKGGRARSTDTQYF
TGCAGTTCACGGAAGGGCGGGAGGGCTCGCAGCACAGATACGCAGTATTTT
>-|TRBJ2-3|-|TRBV3-1
CASSQWSSKTDTQYF
TGTGCCAGCAGCCAATGGTCTAGTAAGACAGATACGCAGTATTTT
>TRBD1|TRBJ2-2|many|TRBV24-1
CATSEAGTENTGELFF
TGTGCCACCAGTGAGGCCGGGACAGAGAACACCGGGGAGCTGTTTTTT
>-|TRBJ2-7|many|TRBV7-2
CASSQGTGTYEQYF
TGTGCCAGCAGCCAAGGAACAGGGACCTACGAGCAGTACTTC
>-|TRBJ2-7|-|TRBV7-2
CASSPSRRAHEQYF
TGTGCCAGCAGCCCATCCCGCAGGGCCCACGAGCAGTACTTC